This TCR beta chain is from a study of somatic mutations in cytotoxic T cells in rheumatoid arthritis. Study-wide results and caveats: Each of about an eighth of the roughly 60 patients had a largest CD8+ clone that made up more than 20% of CD8+ cells.

Libraries were prepared by immunoSEQ multiplex PCR; TCRdb keeps only in-frame clonotypes and omits some of them. The table lists roughly 14,000 clones, around 74% of them singletons, with approximately 15% in the top ten. This clone was observed a few times. Antigen unknown. The sequencing input was CD8+ T cells sorted from blood. This clonotype was obtained from an adult with rheumatoid arthritis.

In nucleotides, the CDR3 is TGTGCCAGTAGTCGGGACATGTGGACCGGGGAGCTGTTTTTT. It translates to CASSRDMWTGELFF. This chain connects TRBV19 to TRBJ2-2, with a tentative D call TRBD1 (6 bases). The CDR3 covers 14 residues. Per the germline V gene, CDR1 is LNHDA and CDR2 is SQIVND (reference sequence). Trimming pared 5 bases from V and 5 bases from J, leaving 12 bases between.